These 21 T cell receptor beta chains originate from one sample sequenced in a study of OX40 agonist ivuxolimab in advanced cancers. TCRdb's table, derived via immunoSEQ multiplex PCR, lists solely in-frame clones and lacks some. The profile covers about 110,000 clones, with roughly 90% appearing a single time and 0.27% taken by the ten largest. Sequencing was performed on CD4+ or CD8+ T cells sorted from blood, taken in a trial of the OX40 agonist ivuxolimab. The receptors derive from an adult with an advanced solid tumor such as melanoma, head and neck, liver or kidney cancer.

The chain combines TRBV27 with TRBJ1-1; tentatively, D is TRBD1 (5 bases). The CDR3 is made up of 16 amino acids. Trimming cost V 3 bases and J 6 bases, with 20 bases left between them. CDR1 and CDR2 (germline): MNHEY, SMNVEV (reference sequence). The CDR3 DNA follows: TGTGCCAGCAGTTTGAGATCCAACCTGGGGGGGGCTGAAGCTTTCTTT. Residues: CASSLRSNLGGAEAFF.

V and J are TRBV7-2 and TRBJ1-5; 8 nucleotides agree with TRBD1. The CDR3 runs to 15 residues. CDR1 and CDR2 from the germline V gene are SGHTA and FQGNSA. Trimming removed 0 bases from V and 7 bases from J; junction bases left unmatched: 5. DNA of the CDR3: TGTGCCAGCAGCTTAGCGCAGGGGGCATGGCAGCCCCAGCATTTT. Translated, it gives CASSLAQGAWQPQHF.

This chain connects TRBV28 to TRBJ1-5, with 9 positions matching TRBD1. Germline V lookup: CDR1 MDHEN, CDR2 SYDVKM. Unmatched junction bases numbered 7, after V lost 4 bases and J lost 6 bases. The CDR3 totals 15 residues. CDR3 bases: TGTGCCAGCAGTTGGGGTGTACAGGGGGCTCAGCCCCAGCATTTT. Residues: CASSWGVQGAQPQHF.

This rearrangement joins TRBV5-1 to TRBJ2-7, with 10 nucleotides matching TRBD1. The junction had 11 bases not matched to a gene; V was cut back by 4 bases and J by 4 bases. Germline CDR1 reads SGHRS; CDR2 reads YFSETQ. The CDR3 runs to 16 residues. CDR3 DNA sequence: TGCGCCAGCAGCCCGGGACAGGGGTCCCTCATTTACGAGCAGTACTTC. Protein sequence: CASSPGQGSLIYEQYF.

This clone was counted between two and nine times. The chain recombines TRBV13 with TRBJ1-2, with 7 positions matching TRBD1. The CDR3 has 15 amino acids. CDR1 is PRHDT and CDR2 is FYEKMQ in the germline V gene (reference sequence). Trimming removed 4 bases from V and 7 bases from J; junction bases left unmatched: 12. CDR3 DNA: TGTGCCAGCAGCTCCCTTGGGACAGTCAGTGGTGGCTACACCTTC. Translating it yields CASSSLGTVSGGYTF.

This chain links TRBV4-1 with TRBJ1-1; D is unresolved. The V gene's germline CDR1 is MGHRA and CDR2 YSYEKL. The V gene lost 1 base and the J gene lost 4 bases, with 13 bases spanning the gap. This CDR3 contains 15 residues. CDR3 amino acids: CASSQARKSGTEAFF. CDR3 nucleotide sequence: TGCGCCAGCAGCCAAGCACGAAAGAGCGGCACTGAAGCTTTCTTT.

V gene TRBV19 combines with J gene TRBJ2-7; the D gene is possibly TRBD2 (5 bases). The germline V gene has CDR1 LNHDA and CDR2 SQIVND (reference sequence). With 3 bases removed from V and 5 bases from J, the gap between germline ends came to 11 bases. This CDR3 comprises 13 residues. CDR3 nucleotide sequence: TGTGCCAGTAGTATTGAGGGTAAAAACGAGCAGTACTTC. Its translation: CASSIEGKNEQYF.

The gene calls are TRBV7-2 and TRBJ2-5; D might be TRBD2 (6 bases). The germline V and J ends were trimmed by 0 bases and 4 bases, with 9 bases remaining between them. This CDR3 comprises 14 residues. Germline loops: CDR1 SGHTA, CDR2 FQGNSA. The CDR3 region has the DNA TGTGCCAGCAGCTTAGCGGGAGCGGGAGAGACCCAGTACTTC. Amino acids: CASSLAGAGETQYF. Full variable domain (missing parts from reference TRBV7-2 and TRBJ2-5): GAGVSQSPSNKVTEKGKDVELRCDPISGHTALYWYRQSLGQGLEFLIYFQGNSAPDKSGLPSDRFSAERTGGSVSTLTIQRTQQEDSAVYLCASSLAGAGETQYFGPGTRLLVL.

This sequence joins TRBV11-3 and TRBJ2-7; TRBD1 might be the D (5 bases). Trimming cost V 5 bases and J 1 base, with 12 bases left between them. This CDR3 spans 14 amino acids. Germline V gene data show CDR1 as SGHNT and CDR2 as YENEEA. The CDR3 coding sequence is TGTGCCAGCAGCCCAAGTCCAGGGTCCTACGAGCAGTACTTC. Translated, it gives CASSPSPGSYEQYF. Supplemented by reference TRBV11-3 and TRBJ2-7, the full variable domain reads EAGVVQSPRYKIIEKKQPVAFWCNPISGHNTLYWYLQNLGQGPELLIRYENEEAVDDSQLPKDRFSAERLKGVDSTLKIQPAELGDSAVYLCASSPSPGSYEQYFGPGTRLTVT.

The chain joins TRBV7-3 to TRBJ2-6; no definite D call. Deletions cut 8 bases from V and 5 bases from J, with 10 bases between. CDR1 is SGHTA, CDR2 FQGTGA, per germline. The CDR3 is 13 residues long. This CDR3 is CASGPGWANVLTF. DNA for the CDR3: TGTGCCAGCGGTCCAGGATGGGCCAACGTCCTGACTTTC. The whole variable domain, remainder taken from reference TRBV7-3 and TRBJ2-6, is GAGVSQTPSNKVTEKGKYVELRCDPISGHTALYWYRQSLGQGPEFLIYFQGTGAADDSGLPNDRFFAVRPEGSVSTLKIQRTERGDSAVYLCASGPGWANVLTFGAGSRLTVL.

The chain joins TRBV4-3 to TRBJ2-6; D not resolved. This CDR3 is 17 amino acids long. Trimming took off 0 bases at V and 0 bases at J, with 9 bases between the two ends. Germline assignment: CDR1 LGHNA and CDR2 YSLEER. CDR3 DNA sequence: TGCGCCAGCAGCCAAGATCTGTGGGGCTCTGGGGCCAACGTCCTGACTTTC. Protein sequence: CASSQDLWGSGANVLTF.

This chain connects TRBV6-5 to TRBJ1-2, with 10 bases matching TRBD1. V lost 6 bases to trimming and J lost 4 bases; unmatched junction nucleotides: 8. The CDR3 spans 15 residues. Germline values: CDR1 MNHEY, CDR2 SVGAGI. DNA of the CDR3: TGTGCCAGCAGAAAACGGACAGGGGGTAGCTATGGCTACACCTTC. Its protein product is CASRKRTGGSYGYTF.

The V call is TRBV6-5, the J call TRBJ1-2; D is undetermined. Deletions cut 0 bases from V and 8 bases from J, with 10 bases between. The CDR3 runs 13 residues. Germline CDR1 is MNHEY and CDR2 is SVGAGI. CDR3: CASSYSSTRGYTF. The CDR3 DNA sequence: TGTGCCAGCAGTTACTCGAGTACTCGGGGCTACACCTTC.

This sequence joins TRBV5-4 and TRBJ2-7; D gene uncertain. Trimming cost V 0 bases and J 0 bases, with 10 bases left between them. Per the germline V gene, CDR1 is SGHNT and CDR2 is YYREEE (reference sequence). The CDR3 is 15 residues long. The chain's CDR3 is CASSLAGLNSYEQYF. In DNA form, the CDR3 reads TGTGCCAGCAGCTTGGCCGGGCTGAACTCCTACGAGCAGTACTTC.

This chain joins TRBV30 and TRBJ1-4; D is undetermined. Trimming removed 4 bases at V and 4 bases at J, with 10 bases between. CDR3 length: 13 amino acids. Germline CDR1 reads GTSNPN; CDR2 reads SVGIG (reference sequence). CDR3 protein: CAWTRVNNEKLFF. The DNA of the CDR3 is TGTGCCTGGACCCGGGTCAATAATGAAAAACTGTTTTTT.

The chain recombines TRBV7-3 with TRBJ2-6; maybe TRBD1 (6 bases). The length of the CDR3 is 15 residues. The germline CDR1 and CDR2 sequences are SGHTA and FQGTGA. V lost 3 bases to trimming and J lost 1 base, with 7 bases between them. The CDR3 coding sequence is TGTGCCAGCAGCTTGGGGGCTTCTGGGGCCAACGTCCTGACTTTC. This sequence encodes CASSLGASGANVLTF. Full variable domain (remainder filled in from reference TRBV7-3 and TRBJ2-6): GAGVSQTPSNKVTEKGKYVELRCDPISGHTALYWYRQSLGQGPEFLIYFQGTGAADDSGLPNDRFFAVRPEGSVSTLKIQRTERGDSAVYLCASSLGASGANVLTFGAGSRLTVL.

This chain uses TRBV27 with TRBJ2-7; 8 positions match TRBD2. The CDR3 extends over 15 amino acids. Germline V CDR1 and CDR2: MNHEY, SMNVEV (reference sequence). V dropped 3 bases and J dropped 4; count of bases not matched to a gene: 8. The CDR3 sequence is CASSLTGLELYEQYF. The CDR3, as DNA: TGTGCCAGCAGTTTGACGGGACTAGAGCTTTACGAGCAGTACTTC.

The chain carries TRBV28 and TRBJ1-2; D ambiguous. Deletions cut 4 bases from V and 9 bases from J, with 9 bases between. The CDR3 is made up of 11 amino acids. From germline, CDR1 is MDHEN and CDR2 SYDVKM. The CDR3 nucleotides are TGTGCCAGCAGTTCCCTAATTAGCTACACCTTC. Its translation: CASSSLISYTF.

This clone appeared once. The chain uses TRBV5-4 and TRBJ2-7, with 7 bases aligning to TRBD2. CDR1 is SGHNT, CDR2 YYREEE, per germline (reference sequence). The CDR3 consists of 14 residues. V dropped 5 bases and J dropped 3; count of bases not matched to a gene: 8. For the CDR3, the DNA is TGTGCCAGCAGTCAAAGCGGGGCTGTCTACGAGCAGTACTTC. Its protein product is CASSQSGAVYEQYF.

This chain uses TRBV7-9 with TRBJ1-2; TRBD1 agrees at 11 bases. Germline V lookup: CDR1 SEHNR, CDR2 FQNEAQ (reference sequence). After removal of 4 bases from V and 8 bases from J, the junction contained 12 bases not matched to a gene. The CDR3 has 16 amino acids. CDR3 sequence: CASSSSYPDRGHGYTF. The CDR3 nucleotides are TGTGCCAGCAGCTCTTCCTATCCGGACAGGGGGCACGGCTACACCTTC.

The rearrangement links TRBV4-1 to TRBJ1-5, with 7 bases matching TRBD1. Germline V gene sequence: CDR1 MGHRA, CDR2 YSYEKL. The CDR3 runs 15 residues. With 3 bases clipped from V and 3 bases from J, the junction kept 5 bases outside the gene matches. The CDR3 region is CASSQNGQANQPQHF. CDR3 DNA: TGCGCCAGCAGCCAGAACGGACAGGCCAATCAGCCCCAGCATTTT.